A single sample gave rise to the 8 T cell receptor beta chains below, sequenced in a study of metastatic and nonmetastatic thyroid tumors. TCRdb redid the clone calls on the PCR reads using MiXCR. Of about 64,000 clones listed, roughly 16% are singletons. Treatment of any kind had been given to no patient before thyroid surgery. The sequencing sample was made of blood. Receptors were obtained from a male donor with papillary thyroid cancer or a benign thyroid nodule (not recorded which). Some clones in this sample may be carry-over from other donors' samples.

The chain couples TRBV30 to TRBJ1-3; possibly TRBD1 for D (5 bases). The CDR3 has 15 amino acids. Germline loops: CDR1 GTSNPN, CDR2 SVGIG (reference sequence). The V end was cut by 0 bases, the J end by 2 bases, with 11 bases between. The chain's CDR3 is CAWSVGPGTGNTIYF. In nucleotides, the CDR3 is TGTGCCTGGAGTGTCGGGCCAGGGACTGGAAACACCATATATTTT.

The chain recombines TRBV4-3 with TRBJ2-4; the D gene is possibly TRBD2 (6 bases). This CDR3 comprises 14 residues. Looked up from germline, CDR1 is LGHNA and CDR2 is YSLEER. V lost 1 base, J lost 9 bases, and 13 bases lay in between. In nucleotides, the CDR3 is TGCGCCAGCAGCCAAGCTGTTTCGGGGGTCATTCAGTACTTC. Its protein is CASSQAVSGVIQYF.

This clone was seen a few times. A much larger clone is a single base away; this may be a read error. J is TRBJ1-2 and V is TRBV29-1; D is uncertain. With 4 bases removed from V and 3 bases from J, the gap between germline ends came to 12 bases. There are 13 residues in the CDR3. CDR1 is SQVTM, CDR2 ANQGSEA, per germline. This CDR3 reads CSVVGVLDYGYTF. CDR3 sequence (DNA): TGCAGCGTTGTGGGTGTACTCGACTATGGCTACACCTTC.

There are many counts of this clone. This may be a read error, as it is one base from a much larger clone. The chain uses TRBV6-1 and TRBJ1-5, with D unresolved. V dropped 2 bases and J dropped 5 bases, with 19 bases sitting between them. The CDR3 sequence is 17 residues long. CDR1 and CDR2 from the germline V gene are MNHNS and SASEGT. The CDR3 DNA reads as TGTGCCAGCAGTGAATTTATATCGGTTTTTCGAGATCAGCCCCAGCATTTT. Translation: CASSEFISVFRDQPQHF.

This clone was observed at least ten times. The chain couples TRBV4-1 to TRBJ1-4; D might be TRBD1 (5 bases). CDR3 length: 13 residues. Trimming cost V 1 base and J 7 bases, with 7 bases left between them. CDR1 and CDR2 from the germline V gene are MGHRA and YSYEKL. This CDR3 reads CASSQVTAEKLFF. As DNA, the CDR3 is TGCGCCAGCAGCCAAGTGACAGCTGAAAAACTGTTTTTT.

This chain connects TRBV6-1 to TRBJ2-1; a possible D gene is TRBD2 (6 bases). The CDR3 length is 13 residues. CDR1 and CDR2 from the germline V gene are MNHNS and SASEGT. The ends were cut back, 6 bases at V and 13 bases at J, with 19 bases in the middle. The CDR3: CASRRQGEADQFF. The CDR3 coding sequence is TGTGCCAGCAGGAGACAAGGGGAGGCTGATCAGTTCTTC.

The sample holds many counts of this clone. The rearrangement links TRBV6-1 to TRBJ1-3, with D possibly TRBD1 on 6 matching bases. The CDR3 is made up of 14 amino acids. Deletions cut 8 bases from V and 0 bases from J, with 11 bases between. Per the germline V gene, CDR1 is MNHNS and CDR2 is SASEGT. The CDR3 sequence is CASASGASGNTIYF. DNA for the CDR3: TGTGCCAGCGCCTCGGGGGCCTCTGGAAACACCATATATTTT.

The chain combines TRBV6-1 with TRBJ2-1; D is ambiguous. Germline CDR1 MNHNS, CDR2 SASEGT. The CDR3 loop spans 15 amino acids. V was pared by 6 bases and J by 15 bases, with 27 bases between. This CDR3 is CASRTRLGNYNVVFF. Written as DNA, the CDR3 is TGTGCCAGCAGGACCCGGTTGGGCAACTACAATGTGGTGTTCTTC.